This T cell receptor beta chain was captured by sequencing in a study of T cells after yellow fever vaccination. Study-wide results and limits: From the bulk population, abundant clonotypes could contaminate and appear within FACS-sorted repertoires.

In its sample, this clonotype was seen a few times. What it binds is not known. TCRdb re-called the 5' RACE reads through MiXCR, storing one row per CDR3 protein. This sample yields about 340,000 distinct CDR3 sequences, of which roughly 9.4% are seen a single time; 18% belongs to the top ten. The specimen was PBMCs, collected on the day of the first yellow fever vaccination. The sequence came from a man aged 18 to 35 who received the YFV17D yellow fever vaccine.

CDR3 residues: CASSYLWGLGQPQHF. Here the CDR3 DNA reads TGTGCCAGCAGTTACCTCTGGGGGCTCGGTCAGCCCCAGCATTTT. The chain is built from TRBV6-2 or TRBV6-3 and TRBJ1-5, with a weak D call TRBD1 (6 bases). Deletions cut 2 bases from V and 6 bases from J, with 14 bases between. This CDR3 comprises 15 residues. The germline gives CDR1 MNHEY, CDR2 SVGEGT.